What follows describes a single T cell receptor beta chain. Its matching antigen is unknown. This entry belongs to a study of T cell responses to AZD1222 COVID-19 vaccine. Notes on the study in general: At study baseline, merely six AZD1222 recipients were seropositive. Donors, mostly white British, included more females; clonal diversity was possibly underestimated. Spike-spanning, vaccine-associated CD4 TCRs were dominant at 160-218 and 743-854.

Profiled with immunoSEQ multiplex PCR; TCRdb holds only in-frame clones, not every one. The sample holds roughly 130,000 clones, 80% to 90% seen once. The material was peripheral blood, obtained on day 0 of AZD1222 vaccination. This clonotype originated in an adult in good health.

The CDR3 spells CASSQGRDGYQETQYF. For the CDR3, the DNA is TGTGCCAGCAGCCAAGGTCGGGACGGATATCAAGAGACCCAGTACTTC. This chain connects TRBV4-2 to TRBJ2-5; possibly TRBD1 or TRBD2 for D (5 bases each). V lost 1 base, J lost 2 bases, and 14 bases lay in between. The CDR3 totals 16 residues. Per germline, CDR1 LGHNA and CDR2 YNFKEQ.